A selection of T cell receptor beta chains follows, all from one sample in a study of blood T cell repertoires in COVID-19. Measured with immunoSEQ multiplex PCR; TCRdb has only the in-frame clones, and not every one. In the table there are under 250,000 clones, over 70% of which are singletons. Sequencing used peripheral blood. Source of these receptors: a man aged 45-65 years with active or convalescent COVID-19. Each CDR3 is given with its conserved first and last residue. The order of the fields is clone size, D gene, J gene, V gene, CDR3 DNA, CDR3 protein. A D gene is named only where the DNA matches it firmly. Clone size is not always given. Where it is, it says once, few, many or a class for expanded clones.

clone size: once; D gene: NA; J gene: TRBJ2-1; V gene: TRBV3-1/TRBV3-2; CDR3 DNA: TGTGCCAGCAGCCAAGAAGTGGTCTTATGGGAGTCATACAATGAGCAGTTCTTC; CDR3 protein: CASSQEVVLWESYNEQFF
clone size: NA; D gene: NA; J gene: TRBJ1-2; V gene: TRBV20-1; CDR3 DNA: TGCAGTGCTAGTACAGGGAGATTGGTCTATGGCTACACCTTC; CDR3 protein: CSASTGRLVYGYTF
clone size: NA; D gene: TRBD1; J gene: TRBJ1-5; V gene: TRBV6-1; CDR3 DNA: TGTGCCGGAAGGACAGGGAAGGATCAGCCCCAGCATTTT; CDR3 protein: CAGRTGKDQPQHF
clone size: many; D gene: NA; J gene: TRBJ1-3; V gene: TRBV30; CDR3 DNA: TGTGCCTGGAACAGGGTGGGAAACACCATATATTTT; CDR3 protein: CAWNRVGNTIYF
clone size: NA; D gene: NA; J gene: TRBJ2-2; V gene: TRBV29-1; CDR3 DNA: TGCAGCGTTGAACACAGAGCGAACACCGGGGAGCTGTTTTTT; CDR3 protein: CSVEHRANTGELFF
clone size: NA; D gene: NA; J gene: TRBJ2-3; V gene: TRBV7-2; CDR3 DNA: TGTGCCAGCAGCTTAGGATCGGGTCCTAGCACAGATACGCAGTATTTT; CDR3 protein: CASSLGSGPSTDTQYF
clone size: NA; D gene: NA; J gene: TRBJ1-1; V gene: TRBV18; CDR3 DNA: TGTGCCAGCTCACCATCCGGGGTGAACACTGAAGCTTTCTTT; CDR3 protein: CASSPSGVNTEAFF
clone size: NA; D gene: TRBD1; J gene: TRBJ2-2; V gene: TRBV11-2; CDR3 DNA: TGTGCCAGCAGCGACAGGGTGTGGGTGTCGGGGGAGCTGTTTTTT; CDR3 protein: CASSDRVWVSGELFF
clone size: NA; D gene: NA; J gene: TRBJ2-7; V gene: TRBV18; CDR3 DNA: TGTGCCAGCTCACCACTGGCTAGCGTAGAGTCCTACGAGCAGTACTTC; CDR3 protein: CASSPLASVESYEQYF
clone size: NA; D gene: NA; J gene: TRBJ2-3; V gene: TRBV21-1; CDR3 DNA: TGTGCCAGCAGCGACTTACCCTCAACGGACACAGATACGCAGTATTTT; CDR3 protein: CASSDLPSTDTDTQYF
clone size: NA; D gene: NA; J gene: TRBJ1-2; V gene: TRBV7-2; CDR3 DNA: TGTGCCAGCAGCTTAGCGGGTCAGGTAACGCATGGCTACACCTTC; CDR3 protein: CASSLAGQVTHGYTF
clone size: NA; D gene: NA; J gene: TRBJ2-7; V gene: TRBV28; CDR3 DNA: TGTGCCAGCAGTTTCCTTTCATGGGGGCGGCAGTCCCCCCACTTC; CDR3 protein: CASSFLSWGRQSPHF
clone size: NA; D gene: TRBD1; J gene: TRBJ1-1; V gene: TRBV5-1; CDR3 DNA: TGCGCCAGCAGCTTGGTAGCGGGACAGGGGACTGAAGCTTTCTTT; CDR3 protein: CASSLVAGQGTEAFF
clone size: NA; D gene: TRBD1; J gene: TRBJ2-5; V gene: TRBV2; CDR3 DNA: TGTGCCAGCAGTGCCCGGGACAGGGGCTCTGAGACCCAGTACTTC; CDR3 protein: CASSARDRGSETQYF
clone size: NA; D gene: NA; J gene: TRBJ2-2; V gene: TRBV3-1/TRBV3-2; CDR3 DNA: TGTGCCAGCAGCCAAATGTGGGGAGCGGCGGAGCTGTTTTTT; CDR3 protein: CASSQMWGAAELFF
clone size: NA; D gene: TRBD2; J gene: TRBJ2-3; V gene: TRBV4-2; CDR3 DNA: TGTGCCAGCAGCCGAGGAGCGGGGCGCACAGATACGCAGTATTTT; CDR3 protein: CASSRGAGRTDTQYF
clone size: NA; D gene: NA; J gene: TRBJ1-2; V gene: TRBV7-2; CDR3 DNA: TGTGCCAGCAGCTCCCACTCAGGATTAACCAACTATGGCTACACCTTC; CDR3 protein: CASSSHSGLTNYGYTF
clone size: NA; D gene: TRBD2; J gene: TRBJ2-3; V gene: TRBV5-1; CDR3 DNA: TGCGCCAGCAGCGGAGGACTAGCGGGCACAGATACGCAGTATTTT; CDR3 protein: CASSGGLAGTDTQYF
clone size: NA; D gene: TRBD2; J gene: TRBJ2-1; V gene: TRBV27; CDR3 DNA: TGTGCCAGCAGTTTTGGACTAGCGAACAATGAGCAGTTCTTC; CDR3 protein: CASSFGLANNEQFF
clone size: NA; D gene: TRBD2; J gene: TRBJ2-7; V gene: TRBV28; CDR3 DNA: TGTGCCAGCAGCTTGACAGGAGCGGGAGGAAGATACGAGCAGTACTTC; CDR3 protein: CASSLTGAGGRYEQYF
clone size: NA; D gene: NA; J gene: TRBJ2-7; V gene: TRBV6-6; CDR3 DNA: TGTGCCAGCAGTTACGGACAAACCTACGAGCAGTACTTC; CDR3 protein: CASSYGQTYEQYF
clone size: NA; D gene: NA; J gene: TRBJ1-2; V gene: TRBV6-1; CDR3 DNA: TGTGCCAGCAGTGACCCGACACCCATCGCCTATGGCTACACCTTC; CDR3 protein: CASSDPTPIAYGYTF
clone size: NA; D gene: NA; J gene: TRBJ1-4; V gene: TRBV19; CDR3 DNA: TGTGCCAGTAGTATTCGGGTTGGGTCTAATGAAAAACTGTTTTTT; CDR3 protein: CASSIRVGSNEKLFF
clone size: NA; D gene: NA; J gene: TRBJ2-7; V gene: TRBV10-3; CDR3 DNA: TGTGCCATCAGAGAGTCCACCACGGGGTCCTACGAGCAGTACTTC; CDR3 protein: CAIRESTTGSYEQYF
clone size: NA; D gene: NA; J gene: TRBJ2-7; V gene: TRBV5-1; CDR3 DNA: TGCGCCAGCAGCGTAGGGGGAACCTACGAGCAGTACTTC; CDR3 protein: CASSVGGTYEQYF
clone size: once; D gene: NA; J gene: TRBJ1-1; V gene: TRBV6-5; CDR3 DNA: TGTGCCAGCAGCGGCAGGCCCACTGAAGCTTTCTTT; CDR3 protein: CASSGRPTEAFF
clone size: NA; D gene: TRBD1; J gene: TRBJ1-3; V gene: TRBV27; CDR3 DNA: TGTGCCAGCCGCCAGACAGGGTTGAACACCATATATTTT; CDR3 protein: CASRQTGLNTIYF
clone size: few; D gene: NA; J gene: TRBJ1-2; V gene: TRBV29-1; CDR3 DNA: TGCAGCGTTGGGGGAGGAGGCTATGGCTACACCTTC; CDR3 protein: CSVGGGGYGYTF
clone size: NA; D gene: TRBD2; J gene: TRBJ2-3; V gene: TRBV20-1; CDR3 DNA: TGCAGTGCAAGTCCACTAGCGGGGGGGCGGAGCGATACGCAGTATTTT; CDR3 protein: CSASPLAGGRSDTQYF
clone size: NA; D gene: NA; J gene: TRBJ1-1; V gene: TRBV28; CDR3 DNA: TGTGCCAGCAGTGGCGTTGAGGGGGTGAACACTGAAGCTTTCTTT; CDR3 protein: CASSGVEGVNTEAFF
clone size: NA; D gene: NA; J gene: TRBJ1-3; V gene: TRBV6-5; CDR3 DNA: TGTGCCAGCAGCTCAACAGGGAACGGAAACACCATATATTTT; CDR3 protein: CASSSTGNGNTIYF
clone size: NA; D gene: TRBD1; J gene: TRBJ1-4; V gene: TRBV28; CDR3 DNA: TGTGCCAGCAGTTTATCTCTCGGACAGGGAGCAACTAATGAAAAACTGTTTTTT; CDR3 protein: CASSLSLGQGATNEKLFF
clone size: NA; D gene: NA; J gene: TRBJ1-2; V gene: TRBV30; CDR3 DNA: TGTGCCTGGTCAGGGGACTATGGCTACACCTTC; CDR3 protein: CAWSGDYGYTF
clone size: NA; D gene: NA; J gene: TRBJ2-2; V gene: TRBV27; CDR3 DNA: TGTGCCAGCAGTCCGACTCCAACAAGAACAGGTACCGGGGAGCTGTTTTTT; CDR3 protein: CASSPTPTRTGTGELFF
clone size: medium-sized; D gene: NA; J gene: TRBJ2-1; V gene: TRBV30; CDR3 DNA: TGTGCCTGGAGTGTTGGGAGCTCCTACAATGAGCAGTTCTTC; CDR3 protein: CAWSVGSSYNEQFF
clone size: NA; D gene: NA; J gene: TRBJ2-3; V gene: TRBV3-1/TRBV3-2; CDR3 DNA: TGTGCCAGCGGTTTGCCCTCGGGTACGCAGTATTTT; CDR3 protein: CASGLPSGTQYF